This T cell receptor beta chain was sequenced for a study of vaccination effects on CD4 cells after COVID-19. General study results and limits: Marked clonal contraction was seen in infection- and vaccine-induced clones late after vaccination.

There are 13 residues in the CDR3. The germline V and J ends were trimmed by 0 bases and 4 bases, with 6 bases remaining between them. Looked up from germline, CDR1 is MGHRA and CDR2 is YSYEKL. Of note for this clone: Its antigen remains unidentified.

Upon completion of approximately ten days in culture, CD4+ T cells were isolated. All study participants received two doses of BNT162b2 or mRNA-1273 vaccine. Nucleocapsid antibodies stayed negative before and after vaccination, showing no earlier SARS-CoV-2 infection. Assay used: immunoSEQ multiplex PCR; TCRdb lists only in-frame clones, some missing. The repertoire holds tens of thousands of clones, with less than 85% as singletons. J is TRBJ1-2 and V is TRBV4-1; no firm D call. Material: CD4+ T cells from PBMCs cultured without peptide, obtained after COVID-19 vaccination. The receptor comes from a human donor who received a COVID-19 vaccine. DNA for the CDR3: TGCGCCAGCAGCCAAGATCACTTCTATGGCTACACCTTC. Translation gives CASSQDHFYGYTF.